This record covers a single T cell receptor (beta chain). This sample stems from a study of monozygotic twins with inflammatory bowel disease. Every TCR library used roughly 3,800 ng of total RNA. TCRdb re-called the 5' RACE reads, yielding one record per CDR3 amino acid sequence without DNA. The record lists 190,000 or so distinct CDR3 sequences, of which the ten most abundant hold roughly 1.5%. Per germline, CDR1 SEHNR and CDR2 FQNEAQ (reference sequence). CDR3 length: 14 residues. This chain connects TRBV7-9 to TRBJ1-1; the TCRdb D gene call, TRBD1, has no DNA to confirm it. The clonotype originates from a human donor with ulcerative colitis or Crohn's disease, or a healthy co-twin of an affected twin (not recorded which). Source material: blood. The CDR3 loop reads CASSLGTVGTEAFF.